This T cell receptor beta chain comes out of a study of radiotherapy plus CTLA-4 blockade in lung cancer. There are 12 residues in the CDR3. Looked up from germline, CDR1 is MNHNY and CDR2 is SVGAGI (reference sequence). V lost 4 bases and J lost 11; bases outside the gene matches: 5. In regard to this clone: Its antigen is as yet unknown.

General observations from the study: In blood, after radiotherapy plus ipilimumab, tumor-derived TCR clones expanded.

Sequencing was performed with immunoSEQ multiplex PCR; in TCRdb, only in-frame clones are kept and a portion is missing. The sample holds 84,000 or so clones; about four fifths are singletons and the top ten take less than 15%. V gene TRBV6-6 combines with J gene TRBJ1-1; TRBD1 matches at 9 bases. Here the sequenced sample was peripheral blood, taken from a patient treated with radiotherapy plus ipilimumab. The receptor comes from a human donor with non-small cell lung cancer that progressed on radiotherapy plus ipilimumab. CDR3 coding DNA: TGTGCCAGCAGTTCACAGGGGGCAGGGGCTTTCTTT. Translated, it gives CASSSQGAGAFF.